This TCR beta chain was obtained from a study of cytomegalovirus exposure and HLA in healthy donors. Worth noting for this clone: Its specificity is unknown.

Notes on the study in general: Most TCR sequences were seen very rarely across donors, but some public TCRs occurred in many. Across HLA loci, a later analysis found differing TCR association rates, with DRB1 most and HLA-C fewest. According to the study, around 160 TCR beta chains were cytomegalovirus-associated.

The PCR was carried out with 60 Vbeta primers and 13 Jbeta primers. Profiling relied on immunoSEQ multiplex PCR, and the TCRdb table lists in-frame clones only, not all of them. The sample lists over 50,000 clones; around 62% were seen once. What was sequenced was PBMCs. This TCR derives from a middle-aged man in good health and CMV-seropositive.

CDR3 sequence reads: CASSQDLAGEQFF. DNA for the CDR3: TGTGCCAGCAGCCAAGATCTCGCGGGAGAGCAGTTCTTC. J is TRBJ2-1 and V is TRBV4-2, with D tentatively TRBD2 (6 bases). Germline lookup yields CDR1 LGHNA and CDR2 YNFKEQ. The CDR3 totals 13 residues. The V and J ends lost 0 bases and 10 bases respectively, with 10 bases between them.